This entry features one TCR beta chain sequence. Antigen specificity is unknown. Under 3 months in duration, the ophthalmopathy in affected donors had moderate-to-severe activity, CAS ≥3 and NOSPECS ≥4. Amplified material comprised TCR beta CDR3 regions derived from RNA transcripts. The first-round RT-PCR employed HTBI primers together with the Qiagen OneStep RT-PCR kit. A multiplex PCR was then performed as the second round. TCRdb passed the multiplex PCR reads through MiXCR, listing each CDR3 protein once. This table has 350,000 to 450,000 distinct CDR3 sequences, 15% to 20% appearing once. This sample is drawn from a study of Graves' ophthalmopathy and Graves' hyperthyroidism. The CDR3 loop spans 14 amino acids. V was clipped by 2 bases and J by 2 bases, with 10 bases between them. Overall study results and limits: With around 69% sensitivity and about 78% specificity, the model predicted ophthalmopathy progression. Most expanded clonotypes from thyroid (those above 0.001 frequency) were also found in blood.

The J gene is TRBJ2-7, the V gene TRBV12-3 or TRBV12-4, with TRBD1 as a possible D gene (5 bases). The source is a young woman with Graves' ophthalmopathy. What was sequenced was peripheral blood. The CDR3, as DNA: TGTGCCAGCAGTTTATCAGGGATGGCCTACGAGCAGTACTTC. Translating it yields CASSLSGMAYEQYF.